One and the same sample provided the 5 T cell receptor beta chains below, sequenced in a study of T-cell reconstitution after alpha-beta-depleted transplantation in children. The TCRbeta library was prepared with unique molecular identifiers. From the PCR reads, TCRdb called clonotypes with MiXCR, one entry per CDR3 protein. The table includes over 300,000 distinct CDR3 sequences, over 9% detected once. Sequenced here: PBMCs from the stem cell graft donor, sampled from the stem cell graft. All receptors derive from a human donor who donated a stem cell graft to a child with acute lymphoblastic leukemia.

The table lists this clonotype with a few counts. The rearrangement uses TRBV29-1 and TRBJ2-3, with TRBD1 matching 12 bases. J was trimmed by 4 bases and V by 2 bases; bases with no gene match: 7. This CDR3 is 16 amino acids long. Looked up from germline, CDR1 is SQVTM and CDR2 is ANQGSEA. The CDR3 sequence: CSVETGTGGWADTQYF. CDR3 coding DNA: TGCAGCGTTGAAACCGGGACAGGGGGCTGGGCAGATACGCAGTATTTT.

This clonotype appeared many times. J is TRBJ2-5 and V is TRBV28, with 7 bases matching TRBD1. Germline-derived CDR1 and CDR2 are MDHEN and SYDVKM. With V trimmed by 3 bases and J by 2 bases, 0 bases remained unmatched. CDR3 length: 13 residues. The CDR3 protein is CASSLGQQETQYF. CDR3 bases: TGTGCCAGCAGTTTGGGACAGCAAGAGACCCAGTACTTC.

Only one count was recorded for this clonotype. The CDR3 region has the DNA TGTGCCACCAGTGGTCCGGGACAGGGTGGAAATGAGCAGTTCTTC. Its translation: CATSGPGQGGNEQFF. The chain links TRBV24-1 to TRBJ2-1, with 9 nucleotides matching TRBD1. The CDR3 length is 15 residues. Germline CDR1 reads KGHDR; CDR2 reads SFDVKD. V shed 5 bases, J shed 7 bases, and the junction held 8 bases outside the gene matches.

This clonotype was counted only a few times. The chain uses TRBV7-2 and TRBJ2-7, with unresolved D. V was clipped by 5 bases and J by 3 bases, with 11 bases between them. In germline, CDR1 is SGHTA, CDR2 FQGNSA. There are 13 residues in the CDR3. CDR3: CASSPSNFYEQYF. The CDR3 bases are TGTGCCAGCAGCCCATCTAATTTCTACGAGCAGTACTTC.

The rearrangement joins TRBV28 to TRBJ2-7; 7 bases match TRBD2. Germline V CDR1 and CDR2: MDHEN, SYDVKM. With V trimmed by 5 bases and J by 3 bases, 16 bases remained unmatched. CDR3 length equals 17 residues. The DNA for the CDR3 is TGTGCCAGCAGTCACACCCGGGACTACCGACTCGACTACGAGCAGTACTTC. Translation gives CASSHTRDYRLDYEQYF.